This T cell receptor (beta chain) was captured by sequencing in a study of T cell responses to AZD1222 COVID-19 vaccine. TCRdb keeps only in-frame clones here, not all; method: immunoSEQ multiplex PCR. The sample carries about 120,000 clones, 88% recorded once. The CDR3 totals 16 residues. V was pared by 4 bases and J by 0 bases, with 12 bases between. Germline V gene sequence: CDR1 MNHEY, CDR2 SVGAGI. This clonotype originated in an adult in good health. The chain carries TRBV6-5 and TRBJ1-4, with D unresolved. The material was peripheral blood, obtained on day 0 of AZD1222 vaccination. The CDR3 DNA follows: TGTGCCAGCAGTTTAGGCAGAAAAGCAACTAATGAAAAACTGTTTTTT. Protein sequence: CASSLGRKATNEKLFF.